The 14 T cell receptor beta chains reported below all come from one sample, sequenced in a study of T cell repertoires in cytomegalovirus infection. TCRdb re-called the reads with MiXCR, one entry per CDR3 protein. The sample has 630,000 or so distinct CDR3 sequences, roughly 24% seen once. The sequencing input was CD8+ T cells from PBMCs. These receptor sequences come from a human donor in good health (CMV status not recorded). Some clones in this sample may be carry-over from other donors' samples.

This clonotype was picked up many times. This chain links TRBV7-4 with TRBJ1-5; the D is unclear. Between the trimmed V and J ends, which lost 5 bases and 10 bases, there was a span of 15 bases. The germline V gene has CDR1 SGHVT and CDR2 SQSDAQ. The CDR3 has 13 amino acids. The CDR3 protein is CASSPLFPGPQHF. DNA of the CDR3: TGTGCCAGCAGCCCCCTTTTCCCCGGACCCCAGCATTTT.

This clonotype was detected ten times or more. The rearrangement links TRBV6-1 to TRBJ2-2, with 8 positions matching TRBD2. J lost 0 bases, V lost 7 bases, and 10 bases had no gene match. The germline gives CDR1 MNHNS, CDR2 SASEGT. This CDR3 has 17 residues. CDR3 nucleotide sequence: TGTGCCAGCACCTCCCGGACTAGCCGATCGAACACCGGGGAGCTGTTTTTT. It translates to CASTSRTSRSNTGELFF.

With regard to this clonotype: A read error may explain this, as a much larger clone is one base away. The chain uses TRBV27 and TRBJ1-2; TRBD1 matches at 7 bases. The germline V gene has CDR1 MNHEY and CDR2 SMNVEV (reference sequence). The CDR3 loop spans 14 amino acids. The CDR3 DNA sequence: TGTGCCAACAGTTTCAGGGGGGGACGCTATGGCTACACCTTC. This sequence encodes CANSFRGGRYGYTF.

There are many counts of this clonotype. The J gene is TRBJ2-1, the V gene TRBV6-2 or TRBV6-3; TRBD2 matches at 9 bases. The J segment lost 1 base and the V segment lost 5 bases, leaving 12 bases of the junction unmatched. CDR1 is MNHEY and CDR2 is SVGEGT in the germline V gene. This CDR3 contains 18 residues. The CDR3 is CASSTQRGAIFSYNEQFF. The DNA for the CDR3 is TGTGCCAGCAGTACTCAGCGGGGGGCCATCTTTTCCTACAATGAGCAGTTCTTC.

This clonotype has ten or more counts. This sequence joins TRBV7-2 and TRBJ2-2, with 8 bases that match TRBD1. J was trimmed by 5 bases and V by 3 bases; bases with no gene match: 5. Germline values: CDR1 SGHTA, CDR2 FQGNSA. The CDR3 has 15 residues. CDR3: CASSFRGLGTGELFF. The CDR3 region has the DNA TGTGCCAGCAGCTTCAGGGGGCTCGGAACCGGGGAGCTGTTTTTT.

This clonotype was seen at least ten times. The J gene is TRBJ2-2, the V gene TRBV28, with 10 bases aligning to TRBD2. There are 17 residues in the CDR3. The V gene's germline CDR1 is MDHEN and CDR2 SYDVKM. V lost 5 bases and J lost 7; bases outside the gene matches: 13. CDR3 region: CASSLLPLAGDGGELFF. The DNA of the CDR3 is TGTGCCAGCAGTCTCCTCCCGCTAGCGGGGGATGGCGGGGAGCTGTTTTTT.

This clonotype showed up just a few times. This rearrangement joins TRBV7-9 to TRBJ2-7, with TRBD1 matching over 7 bases. Germline values: CDR1 SEHNR, CDR2 FQNEAQ (reference sequence). V lost 6 bases to trimming and J lost 6 bases; unmatched junction nucleotides: 11. This CDR3 is 14 amino acids long. CDR3 nucleotides: TGTGCCAGCAGTTCTACAGGGGATTCGGGCGAGCAGTACTTC. This codes for CASSSTGDSGEQYF.

Concerning this clonotype itself: Since a much larger clone is just one base distant, this may be a read error. The V call is TRBV7-6, the J call TRBJ2-1; 12 nucleotides match TRBD2. The V gene's germline CDR1 is SGHVS and CDR2 FNYEAQ. The CDR3 has 15 residues. CDR3 in DNA: TGTGCCAACAGCTCTAGCGGGGGGGAACTCAATGAGCAGTTCTTC. This encodes CANSSSGGELNEQFF.

This clonotype was seen only once. This CDR3 is CASSRRDRNTEAFF. CDR3 nucleotides: TGTGCCAGCAGTCGCAGGGATAGGAACACTGAAGCTTTCTTT. The chain has TRBV7-6 and TRBJ1-1, with a tentative D call TRBD1 (5 bases). Germline CDR1 is SGHVS and CDR2 is FNYEAQ. The CDR3 runs to 14 residues. The V end lost 6 bases, the J end lost 1 base, and 12 bases lay between the germline ends.

V and J are TRBV6-1 and TRBJ1-3; D gene uncertain. Germline-derived CDR1 and CDR2 are MNHNS and SASEGT. The ends were cut back, 7 bases at V and 4 bases at J, with 8 bases in the middle. The CDR3 is 12 residues long. The CDR3: CASITRGNTIYF. CDR3 DNA sequence: TGTGCCAGCATCACCCGGGGAAACACCATATATTTT.

This clonotype appeared a few times. This sequence joins TRBV28 and TRBJ2-3, with TRBD2 matching 7 bases. The CDR3 has 17 amino acids. The V gene end was trimmed by 1 base and the J gene end by 6 bases; junction bases not matched to a gene: 13. The germline gives CDR1 MDHEN, CDR2 SYDVKM. Here the CDR3 DNA reads TGTGCCAGCAGTTTATTTCCTAGCGGCCCTGCGTTGGATACGCAGTATTTT. It is translated as CASSLFPSGPALDTQYF.

This clonotype was seen more than once but under ten times. The rearrangement joins TRBV12-3 or TRBV12-4 to TRBJ1-1; D unclear. The CDR3 contains 13 residues. The ends were cut back, 4 bases at V and 2 bases at J, with 8 bases in the middle. CDR3 in DNA: TGTGCCAGCAGTTACAACTTTAACACTGAAGCTTTCTTT. It codes for CASSYNFNTEAFF.

On this clonotype itself: This may be a read error: a much more frequent sequence differs by one nucleotide. The CDR3 carries no conserved terminal phenylalanine or tryptophan, so it likely arises from a read error. J is TRBJ2-3 and V is TRBV7-2; D might be TRBD1 or TRBD2, each matching 5 bases. Germline V gives CDR1 SGHTA, CDR2 FQGNSA. Trimming left V 5 bases short and J 4 bases short, with 10 bases between. This CDR3 has 13 amino acids. The chain's CDR3 is CASSLGTPDTQYL. For the CDR3, the DNA is TGTGCCAGCAGCCTCGGGACCCCAGATACGCAGTATTTA.

This clonotype came up many times. CDR3 coding DNA: TGTGCCAGCAGCCCGGAGGGATCCTACGAGCAGTACTTC. Amino acid sequence: CASSPEGSYEQYF. The rearrangement uses TRBV12-3 or TRBV12-4 and TRBJ2-7, with D maybe TRBD2 (6 bases). The V end was cut by 6 bases, the J end by 1 base, with 10 bases between. The CDR3 spans 13 residues.